The clone carrying this T cell receptor beta chain was recorded at least ten times. The antigen is unknown. In building TCR beta libraries, iRepertoire HTBI primers were used together with Arm-PCR of CDR3 regions. TCRdb fed the multiplex PCR reads into MiXCR, producing one record per CDR3 protein. The sample lists almost 350,000 distinct CDR3 sequences, about 20% seen once, with just under 30% in the top ten. Sample time point: persistent/refractory GD, antithyroid drugs over 5 years with positive TRAb. The TCR library used RNA extracted from PBMCs. The sample is drawn from a study of regulatory T cells in long-lasting Graves disease. Study conclusions and caveats: The sample size was small, and this may have reduced accuracy.

The CDR3 has 13 amino acids. Germline-derived CDR1 and CDR2 are LNHDA and SQIVND (reference sequence). V gave up 7 bases and J gave up 4 bases; unmatched junction bases: 6. This receptor was taken from a female donor with Graves disease. The starting material was peripheral blood mononuclear cells (PBMCs), obtained when the disease was refractory, from a patient treated with antithyroid drugs. This rearrangement joins TRBV19 to TRBJ1-2, with 7 positions matching TRBD1. In DNA, the CDR3 is TGTGCCAGTACCGCCAACAGGGGCTATGGCTACACCTTC. Amino acids: CASTANRGYGYTF.